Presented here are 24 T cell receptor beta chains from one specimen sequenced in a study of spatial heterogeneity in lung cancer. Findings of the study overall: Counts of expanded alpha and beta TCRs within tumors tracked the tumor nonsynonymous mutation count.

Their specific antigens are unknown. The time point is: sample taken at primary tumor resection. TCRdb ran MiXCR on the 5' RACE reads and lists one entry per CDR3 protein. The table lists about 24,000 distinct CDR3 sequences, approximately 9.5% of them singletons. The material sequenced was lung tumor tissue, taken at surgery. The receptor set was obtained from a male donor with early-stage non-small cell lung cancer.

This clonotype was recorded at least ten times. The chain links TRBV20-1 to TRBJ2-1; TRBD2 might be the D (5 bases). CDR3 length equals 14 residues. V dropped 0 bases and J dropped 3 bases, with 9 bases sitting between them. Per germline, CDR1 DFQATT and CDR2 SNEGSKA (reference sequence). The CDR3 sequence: CSAREWRHYNEQFF. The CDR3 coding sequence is TGCAGTGCTAGAGAGTGGAGGCACTACAATGAGCAGTTCTTC.

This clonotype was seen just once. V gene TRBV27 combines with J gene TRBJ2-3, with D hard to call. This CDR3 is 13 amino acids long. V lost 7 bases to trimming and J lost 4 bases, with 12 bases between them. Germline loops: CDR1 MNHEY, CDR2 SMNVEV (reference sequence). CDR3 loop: CASTPSSSDTQYF. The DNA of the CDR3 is TGTGCCAGCACCCCAAGCAGTTCAGATACGCAGTATTTT.

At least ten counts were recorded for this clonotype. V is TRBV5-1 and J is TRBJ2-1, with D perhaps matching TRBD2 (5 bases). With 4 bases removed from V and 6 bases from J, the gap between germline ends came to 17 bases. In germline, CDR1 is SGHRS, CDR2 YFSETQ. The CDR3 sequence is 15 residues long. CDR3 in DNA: TGCGCCAGCAGCCTGCTTGCAGGTCGGGGCAATGAGCAGTTCTTC. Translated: CASSLLAGRGNEQFF.

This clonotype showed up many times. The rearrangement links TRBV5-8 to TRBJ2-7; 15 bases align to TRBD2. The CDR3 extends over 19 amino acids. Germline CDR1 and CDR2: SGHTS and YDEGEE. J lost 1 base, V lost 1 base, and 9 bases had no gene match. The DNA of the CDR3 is TGTGCCAGCAGCTTGCCCAGGACTAGCGGGAGGGCCTTGTCCTACGAGCAGTACTTC. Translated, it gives CASSLPRTSGRALSYEQYF.

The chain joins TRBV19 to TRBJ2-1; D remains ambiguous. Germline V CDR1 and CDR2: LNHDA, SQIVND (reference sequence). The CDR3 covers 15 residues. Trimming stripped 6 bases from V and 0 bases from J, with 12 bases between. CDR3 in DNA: TGTGCCAGTAGAACTGGCCCTTTCTCCTACAATGAGCAGTTCTTC. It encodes CASRTGPFSYNEQFF.

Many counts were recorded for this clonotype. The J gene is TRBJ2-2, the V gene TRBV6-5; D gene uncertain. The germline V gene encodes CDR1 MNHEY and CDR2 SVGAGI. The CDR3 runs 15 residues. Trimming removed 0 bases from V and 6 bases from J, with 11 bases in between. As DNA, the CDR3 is TGTGCCAGCAGTTACTCGTTTTGGATGTCCGGGGAGCTGTTTTTT. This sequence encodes CASSYSFWMSGELFF.

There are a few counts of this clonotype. The CDR3 loop is CASSQGGKLFF. Written as DNA, the CDR3 is TGTGCCAGCAGCCAAGGAGGAAAACTGTTTTTT. The gene calls are TRBV14 and TRBJ1-4; unclear D gene. The CDR3 spans 11 residues. Germline CDR1 SGHDN, CDR2 FVKESK. V lost 1 base, J lost 10 bases, and 4 bases lay in between.

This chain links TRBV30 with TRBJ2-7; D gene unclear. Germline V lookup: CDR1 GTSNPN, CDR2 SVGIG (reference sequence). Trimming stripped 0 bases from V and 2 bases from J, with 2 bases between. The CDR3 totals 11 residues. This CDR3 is CAWSVAYEQYF. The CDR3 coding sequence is TGTGCCTGGAGTGTTGCCTACGAGCAGTACTTC.

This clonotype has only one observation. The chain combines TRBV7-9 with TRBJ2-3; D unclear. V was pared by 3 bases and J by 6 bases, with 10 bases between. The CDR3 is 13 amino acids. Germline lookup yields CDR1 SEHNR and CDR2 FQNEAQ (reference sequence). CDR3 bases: TGTGCCAGCAGCTTCGGCCGGGTGGATACGCAGTATTTT. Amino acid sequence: CASSFGRVDTQYF.

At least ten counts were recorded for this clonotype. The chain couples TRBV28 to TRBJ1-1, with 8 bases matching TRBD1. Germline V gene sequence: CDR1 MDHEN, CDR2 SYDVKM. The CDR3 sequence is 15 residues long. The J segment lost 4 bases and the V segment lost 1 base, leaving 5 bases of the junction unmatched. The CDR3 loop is CASSLYGTGGTEAFF. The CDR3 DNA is TGTGCCAGCAGTTTATATGGAACAGGGGGCACTGAAGCTTTCTTT.

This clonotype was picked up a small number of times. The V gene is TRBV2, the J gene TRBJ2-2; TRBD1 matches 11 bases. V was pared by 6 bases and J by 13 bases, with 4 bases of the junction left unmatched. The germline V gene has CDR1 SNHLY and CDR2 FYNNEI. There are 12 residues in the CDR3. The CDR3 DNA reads TGTGCCAGCAGGGACAGGGGGCAGGGGCTGTTTTTT. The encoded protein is CASRDRGQGLFF.

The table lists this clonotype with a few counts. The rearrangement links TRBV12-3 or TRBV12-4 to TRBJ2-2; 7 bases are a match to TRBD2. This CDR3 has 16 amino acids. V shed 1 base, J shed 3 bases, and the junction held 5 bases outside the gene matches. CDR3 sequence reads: CASSLVVGGDTGELFF. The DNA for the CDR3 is TGTGCCAGCAGTTTAGTCGTGGGAGGGGACACCGGGGAGCTGTTTTTT.

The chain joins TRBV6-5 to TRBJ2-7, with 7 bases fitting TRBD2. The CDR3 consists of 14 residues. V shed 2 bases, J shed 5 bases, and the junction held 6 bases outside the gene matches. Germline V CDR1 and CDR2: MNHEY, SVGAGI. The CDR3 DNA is TGTGCCAGCAGTTACCGGGGGGACCCCGACGAGCAGTACTTC. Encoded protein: CASSYRGDPDEQYF.

CDR3 protein: CASSSPGESTDTQYF. CDR3 in DNA: TGTGCCAGCAGTTCTCCAGGGGAGAGCACAGATACGCAGTATTTT. The V gene is TRBV28, the J gene TRBJ2-3, with a weak D call TRBD1 (6 bases). The ends were cut back, 4 bases at V and 0 bases at J, with 11 bases in the middle. The CDR3 extends over 15 amino acids. CDR1 and CDR2 from the germline V gene are MDHEN and SYDVKM.

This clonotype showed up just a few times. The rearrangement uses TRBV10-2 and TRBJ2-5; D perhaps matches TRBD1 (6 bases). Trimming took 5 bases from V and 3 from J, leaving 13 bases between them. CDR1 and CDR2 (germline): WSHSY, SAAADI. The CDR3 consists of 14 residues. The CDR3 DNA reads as TGCGCCAGCAGTCGGGCAGGGGAAAAAGAGACCCAGTACTTC. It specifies CASSRAGEKETQYF.

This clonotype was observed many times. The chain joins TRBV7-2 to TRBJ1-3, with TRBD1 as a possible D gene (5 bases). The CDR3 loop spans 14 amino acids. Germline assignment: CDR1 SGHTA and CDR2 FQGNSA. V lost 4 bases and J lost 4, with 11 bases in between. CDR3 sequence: CASSSGPLGNTIYF. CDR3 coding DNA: TGTGCCAGCAGCTCAGGGCCCCTAGGAAACACCATATATTTT. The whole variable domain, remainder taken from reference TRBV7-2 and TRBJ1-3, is GAGVSQSPSNKVTEKGKDVELRCDPISGHTALYWYRQSLGQGLEFLIYFQGNSAPDKSGLPSDRFSAERTGGSVSTLTIQRTQQEDSAVYLCASSSGPLGNTIYFGEGSWLTVV.

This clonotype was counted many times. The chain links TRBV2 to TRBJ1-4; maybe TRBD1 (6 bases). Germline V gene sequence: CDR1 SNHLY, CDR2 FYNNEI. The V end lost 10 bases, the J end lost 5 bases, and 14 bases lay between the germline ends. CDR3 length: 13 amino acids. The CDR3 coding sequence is TGTGCCACCGGACAGATACTAAATGAAAAACTGTTTTTT. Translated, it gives CATGQILNEKLFF.

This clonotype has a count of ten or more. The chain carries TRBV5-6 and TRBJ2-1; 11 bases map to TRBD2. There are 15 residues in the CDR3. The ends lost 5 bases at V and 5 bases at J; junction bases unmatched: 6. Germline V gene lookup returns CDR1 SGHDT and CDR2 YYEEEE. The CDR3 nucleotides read TGTGCCAGCAGTTTTCTAGCGGGAGGCCACAATGAGCAGTTCTTC. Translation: CASSFLAGGHNEQFF.

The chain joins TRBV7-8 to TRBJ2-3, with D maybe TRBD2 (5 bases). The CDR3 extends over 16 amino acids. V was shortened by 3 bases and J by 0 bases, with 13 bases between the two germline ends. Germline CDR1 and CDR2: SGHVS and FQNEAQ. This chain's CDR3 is CASSFRRRTSTDTQYF. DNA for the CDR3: TGTGCCAGCAGCTTCAGGCGCCGGACTAGCACAGATACGCAGTATTTT.

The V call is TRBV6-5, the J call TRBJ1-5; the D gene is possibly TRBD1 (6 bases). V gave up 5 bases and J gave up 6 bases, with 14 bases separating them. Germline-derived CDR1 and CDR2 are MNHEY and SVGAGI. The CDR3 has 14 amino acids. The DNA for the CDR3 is TGTGCCAGCAGTCCCTCGGGAGGGGGTCAGCCCCAGCATTTT. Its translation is CASSPSGGGQPQHF.

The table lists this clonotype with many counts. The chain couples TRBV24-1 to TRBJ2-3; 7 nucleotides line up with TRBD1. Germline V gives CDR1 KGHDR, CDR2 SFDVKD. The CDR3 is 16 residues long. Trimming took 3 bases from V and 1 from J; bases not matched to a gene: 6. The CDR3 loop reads CATSDPSGTGTDTQYF. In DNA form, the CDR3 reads TGTGCCACCAGTGATCCTTCCGGGACAGGCACAGATACGCAGTATTTT.

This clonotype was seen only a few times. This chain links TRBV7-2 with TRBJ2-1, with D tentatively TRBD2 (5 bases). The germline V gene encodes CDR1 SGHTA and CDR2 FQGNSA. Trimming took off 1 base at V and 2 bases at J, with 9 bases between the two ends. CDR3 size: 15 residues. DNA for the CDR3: TGTGCCAGCAGCTTAGACCCGGGGACCTACAATGAGCAGTTCTTC. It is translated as CASSLDPGTYNEQFF.

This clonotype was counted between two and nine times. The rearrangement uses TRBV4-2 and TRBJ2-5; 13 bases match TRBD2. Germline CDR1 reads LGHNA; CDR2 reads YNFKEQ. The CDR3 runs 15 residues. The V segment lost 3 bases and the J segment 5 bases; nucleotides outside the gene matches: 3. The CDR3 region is CASSQGLAGLETQYF. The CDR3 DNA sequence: TGTGCCAGCAGCCAGGGACTAGCGGGGTTGGAGACCCAGTACTTC.

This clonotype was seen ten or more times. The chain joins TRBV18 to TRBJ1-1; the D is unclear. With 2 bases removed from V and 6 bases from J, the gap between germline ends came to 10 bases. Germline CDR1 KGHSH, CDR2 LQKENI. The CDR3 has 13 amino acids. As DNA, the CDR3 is TGTGCCAGCTCACCAAGGGCGGGAGCTGAAGCTTTCTTT. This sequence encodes CASSPRAGAEAFF.